A single sample gave rise to the 27 T cell receptor beta chains below, sequenced in a study of blood T cell repertoires in COVID-19. Repertoires were generated with immunoSEQ multiplex PCR, while TCRdb's copy carries only in-frame clones and drops some. This table has approximately 360,000 clones, about 90% appearing once. Sequencing input: PBMCs or T cells enriched from blood (not recorded which). The receptors here all came from a man aged 40-49 years in a cohort exposed to, infected with or recovered from COVID-19 (not recorded which).

The chain is built from TRBV9 and TRBJ2-1; 9 bases are shared with TRBD1. The CDR3 runs to 15 residues. Germline CDR1 and CDR2: SGDLS and YYNGEE. Germline trimming cut 0 bases from V and 9 bases from J; bases unmatched to any gene: 7. The CDR3 reads CASSVAPGQGGEQFF. CDR3 nucleotide sequence: TGTGCCAGCAGCGTAGCTCCGGGACAGGGTGGTGAGCAGTTCTTC. The full variable domain, rest sourced from reference TRBV9 and TRBJ2-1, is DSGVTQTPKHLITATGQRVTLRCSPRSGDLSVYWYQQSLDQGLQFLIQYYNGEERAKGNILERFSAQQFPDLHSELNLSSLELGDSALYFCASSVAPGQGGEQFFGPGTRLTVL.

V is TRBV18 and J is TRBJ2-5; TRBD2 is a possible D gene (6 bases). This CDR3 is built from 14 residues. Trimming left V 2 bases short and J 4 bases short, with 11 bases between. The germline CDR1 and CDR2 sequences are KGHSH and LQKENI. CDR3 loop: CASSPATEGETQYF. CDR3 nucleotides: TGTGCCAGCTCACCAGCGACGGAGGGAGAGACCCAGTACTTC.

This clone has a single count. The chain uses TRBV4-1 and TRBJ2-6, with TRBD1 identical over 11 bases. The CDR3 is 13 amino acids. Germline V gives CDR1 MGHRA, CDR2 YSYEKL. With 8 bases clipped from V and 17 bases from J, the junction kept 11 bases outside the gene matches. CDR3 loop: CASLGTGGPYLTF. CDR3 bases: TGCGCCAGCCTCGGGACAGGGGGTCCTTACTTGACTTTC.

The table lists this clone with a count of one. CDR3 sequence: CASSESGGRAVETQYF. The CDR3 DNA reads as TGCGCCAGCAGTGAGTCGGGCGGGAGGGCGGTAGAGACCCAGTACTTC. The gene calls are TRBV10-1 and TRBJ2-5, with 9 bases that match TRBD2. Germline values: CDR1 WNHNN, CDR2 SYGVQD (reference sequence). The junction had 6 bases not matched to a gene; V was cut back by 0 bases and J by 4 bases. This CDR3 is 16 amino acids long.

This clone showed up just once. The rearrangement joins TRBV28 to TRBJ2-5, with TRBD1 identical over 9 bases. Looked up from germline, CDR1 is MDHEN and CDR2 is SYDVKM. Losses at the gene ends were 6 bases for V and 5 bases for J; bases not matched to a gene: 7. The CDR3 runs to 14 residues. CDR3 loop: CASRTTGGPETQYF. Here the CDR3 DNA reads TGTGCCAGCAGAACTACAGGGGGCCCGGAGACCCAGTACTTC.

This clone was seen once. The CDR3 DNA reads as TGCAGTGCTAGAGGGGCTTACGAGCAGTACTTC. Translating gives CSARGAYEQYF. The rearrangement uses TRBV20-1 and TRBJ2-7; no clear D gene. Germline lookup yields CDR1 DFQATT and CDR2 SNEGSKA (reference sequence). With 1 base removed from V and 4 bases from J, the gap between germline ends came to 5 bases. The CDR3 consists of 11 residues.

The chain links TRBV18 to TRBJ2-7; 8 bases map to TRBD1. V lost 2 bases and J lost 2; bases outside the gene matches: 5. The CDR3 loop spans 15 amino acids. From germline, CDR1 is KGHSH and CDR2 LQKENI. CDR3 sequence reads: CASSPGAGGTYEQYF. The CDR3 nucleotides are TGTGCCAGCTCACCAGGGGCAGGGGGCACCTACGAGCAGTACTTC.

This chain connects TRBV19 to TRBJ1-1, with a weak D call TRBD1 (5 bases). Germline V CDR1 and CDR2: LNHDA, SQIVND (reference sequence). With 7 bases removed from V and 3 bases from J, the gap between germline ends came to 15 bases. The CDR3 covers 14 residues. Here the CDR3 DNA reads TGTGCCAGTACCAAAGGGAGGGGAGACACTGAAGCTTTCTTT. Its translation is CASTKGRGDTEAFF.

This clone was counted once. The J gene is TRBJ2-2, the V gene TRBV27, with TRBD2 matching 7 bases. Germline-derived CDR1 and CDR2 are MNHEY and SMNVEV (reference sequence). V was pared by 7 bases and J by 1 base, with 3 bases of the junction left unmatched. This CDR3 has 14 residues. The CDR3 DNA is TGTGCCAGCAAGCGGGACCGGAACACCGGGGAGCTGTTTTTT. Translation gives CASKRDRNTGELFF.

The chain recombines TRBV2 with TRBJ2-3, with D uncertain. The CDR3 covers 12 residues. With 5 bases removed from V and 5 bases from J, the gap between germline ends came to 8 bases. Per germline, CDR1 SNHLY and CDR2 FYNNEI. The CDR3 nucleotides are TGTGCCAGCAGTATCCTCGGAGATACGCAGTATTTT. It codes for CASSILGDTQYF.

The CDR3 coding sequence is TGTGCCAGCACAGGCGGTAGCGGGAGGGCCGGGAATGAGCAGTTCTTC. Protein product: CASTGGSGRAGNEQFF. J is TRBJ2-1 and V is TRBV5-4; TRBD2 aligns across 11 bases. Looked up from germline, CDR1 is SGHNT and CDR2 is YYREEE (reference sequence). J gave up 7 bases and V 6 bases, and 12 bases lay outside the gene matches. CDR3 size: 16 residues.

This chain links TRBV9 with TRBJ1-3; D gene ambiguous. Germline lookup yields CDR1 SGDLS and CDR2 YYNGEE. The CDR3 runs to 15 residues. The V end lost 1 base, the J end lost 2 bases, and 10 bases lay between the germline ends. CDR3 sequence reads: CASSVQHNPGNTIYF. The DNA for the CDR3 is TGTGCCAGCAGCGTACAACATAATCCTGGAAACACCATATATTTT.

This clone has more than one count but fewer than ten. This chain connects TRBV7-9 to TRBJ1-4; tentatively, D is TRBD1 (5 bases). The CDR3 runs to 12 residues. Germline V CDR1 and CDR2: SEHNR, FQNEAQ (reference sequence). Trimming removed 1 base at V and 13 bases at J, with 10 bases between. CDR3 loop: CASSLETGGLFF. CDR3 bases: TGTGCCAGCAGCTTAGAAACGGGGGGACTGTTTTTT. The full variable domain, rest sourced from reference TRBV7-9 and TRBJ1-4, is DTGVSQNPRHKITKRGQNVTFRCDPISEHNRLYWYRQTLGQGPEFLTYFQNEAQLEKSRLLSDRFSAERPKGSFSTLEIQRTEQGDSAMYLCASSLETGGLFFGSGTQLSVL.

The chain combines TRBV12-5 with TRBJ2-1, with TRBD2 identical over 12 bases. The germline V gene encodes CDR1 LGHNT and CDR2 FRNRAP. V lost 5 bases to trimming and J lost 10 bases; unmatched junction nucleotides: 12. This CDR3 is built from 16 residues. The CDR3 DNA sequence: TGTGCTAGTGGTCCAATCACGACTAGCGGGAGTGGGGAGCAGTTCTTC. Protein sequence: CASGPITTSGSGEQFF. The full variable domain, rest sourced from reference TRBV12-5 and TRBJ2-1, is DARVTQTPRHKVTEMGQEVTMRCQPILGHNTVFWYRQTMMQGLELLAYFRNRAPLDDSGMPKDRFSAEMPDATLATLKIQPSEPRDSAVYFCASGPITTSGSGEQFFGPGTRLTVL.

This clone was seen once. This rearrangement joins TRBV7-4 to TRBJ2-2, with D maybe TRBD2 (5 bases). The CDR3 loop spans 14 amino acids. The germline gives CDR1 SGHVT, CDR2 SQSDAQ. The germline V and J ends were trimmed by 10 bases and 6 bases, with 18 bases remaining between them. CDR3 sequence: CATRQGSLAGELFF. CDR3 coding DNA: TGTGCCACACGACAAGGGAGTTTGGCCGGGGAGCTGTTTTTT.

This clone was detected only a few times. CDR3 residues: CASSLDVSGANVLTF. The CDR3 nucleotides are TGTGCCAGCAGTCTAGACGTCTCTGGGGCCAACGTCCTGACTTTC. The V and J genes are TRBV6-5 and TRBJ2-6; D uncertain. There are 15 residues in the CDR3. Germline CDR1 reads MNHEY; CDR2 reads SVGAGI. Trimming left V 5 bases short and J 0 bases short, with 8 bases between.

With regard to this clone: An end of the junction does not agree with germline; a read error may underlie this. This chain uses TRBV2 with TRBJ2-7, with D tentatively TRBD2 (6 bases). Looked up from germline, CDR1 is SNHLY and CDR2 is FYNNEI. This CDR3 contains 10 residues. The CDR3 here is CASSESTTSF. In nucleotides, the CDR3 is TGTGCCAGCAGTGAATCAACGACTAGCTTC.

This chain connects TRBV3-1 (or the pseudogene TRBV3-2) to TRBJ2-7, with 9 bases lining up with TRBD2. The CDR3 totals 13 residues. J was trimmed by 4 bases and V by 7 bases; bases with no gene match: 5. CDR1 and CDR2 (germline): LGHDT, YNNKEL (reference sequence). The CDR3 DNA reads as TGTGCCAGCAAGTTAGCGGGAGCGTACGAGCAGTACTTC. Protein sequence: CASKLAGAYEQYF.

In this sample, this clone turned up once. CDR3 in DNA: TGTGCCACCAGTGATCCGACGCTTTCAGGCGAGCAGTACTTC. Encoded protein: CATSDPTLSGEQYF. This sequence joins TRBV24-1 and TRBJ2-7; D unresolved. V dropped 3 bases and J dropped 6 bases, with 14 bases sitting between them. Germline V gives CDR1 KGHDR, CDR2 SFDVKD. The CDR3 contains 14 residues.

This chain uses TRBV18 with TRBJ1-1; 9 bases fit TRBD1. CDR3 length: 15 amino acids. Germline assignment: CDR1 KGHSH and CDR2 LQKENI. The ends lost 4 bases at V and 0 bases at J; junction bases unmatched: 3. The CDR3 spells CASSRDREMNTEAFF. As DNA, the CDR3 is TGTGCCAGCTCACGGGACAGGGAGATGAACACTGAAGCTTTCTTT.

This sequence joins TRBV27 and TRBJ2-1; D gene ambiguous. CDR1 and CDR2 (germline): MNHEY, SMNVEV (reference sequence). Trimming took off 2 bases at V and 3 bases at J, with 5 bases between the two ends. The CDR3 has 13 residues. The CDR3 DNA follows: TGTGCCAGCAGTTTAAACGGCTACAATGAGCAGTTCTTC. This codes for CASSLNGYNEQFF.

This clone was seen a single time. Other DNA sequences in the same sample also yield this CDR3. The rearrangement uses TRBV3-1 (or the pseudogene TRBV3-2) and TRBJ2-3; D is ambiguous. Trimming pared 4 bases from V and 6 bases from J, leaving 8 bases between. Germline assignment: CDR1 LGHDT and CDR2 YNNKEL (reference sequence). The CDR3 extends over 12 amino acids. The CDR3 is CASSPSRDTQYF. In DNA, the CDR3 is TGTGCCAGCAGCCCGTCTCGGGATACGCAGTATTTT.

This clone was found a few times. The V call is TRBV27, the J call TRBJ1-2, with D hard to call. V lost 5 bases, J lost 8 bases, and 18 bases lay in between. Germline V gene lookup returns CDR1 MNHEY and CDR2 SMNVEV (reference sequence). This CDR3 is built from 14 residues. For the CDR3, the DNA is TGTGCCAGCAGTCCAAAGATAGCAATGAGGGGCTACACCTTC. It specifies CASSPKIAMRGYTF.

The rearrangement links TRBV7-9 to TRBJ2-4, with D maybe TRBD2 (5 bases). The ends were cut back, 5 bases at V and 6 bases at J, with 8 bases in the middle. This CDR3 has 12 amino acids. CDR1 SEHNR and CDR2 FQNEAQ come from the germline V gene (reference sequence). The CDR3 DNA is TGTGCCAGCAGCGTCGGACTAAACATTCAGTACTTC. Protein product: CASSVGLNIQYF.

The chain joins TRBV5-1 to TRBJ2-1; tentative D call: TRBD2 (6 bases). The V gene lost 4 bases and the J gene lost 9 bases, with 20 bases spanning the gap. The CDR3 sequence is 15 residues long. Germline V lookup: CDR1 SGHRS, CDR2 YFSETQ. The CDR3 sequence is CASSAGTPGGLEQFF. For the CDR3, the DNA is TGCGCCAGCAGCGCAGGGACGCCCGGAGGGCTTGAGCAGTTCTTC. The variable domain in full, with the rest retrieved from reference TRBV5-1 and TRBJ2-1, is KAGVTQTPRYLIKTRGQQVTLSCSPISGHRSVSWYQQTPGQGLQFLFEYFSETQRNKGNFPGRFSGRQFSNSRSEMNVSTLELGDSALYLCASSAGTPGGLEQFFGPGTRLTVL.

This clone has more than one count but fewer than ten. V is TRBV11-2 and J is TRBJ1-5; 7 bases are shared with TRBD1. The CDR3 length is 14 residues. With V trimmed by 5 bases and J by 9 bases, 10 bases remained unmatched. Germline lookup yields CDR1 SGHAT and CDR2 FQNNGV. CDR3 bases: TGTGCCAGCAGCGAGGTGGACAGGTATGGGCCCCAGCATTTT. Its translation: CASSEVDRYGPQHF.

This chain uses TRBV30 with TRBJ1-2, with D possibly matching TRBD1 (6 bases). Germline-derived CDR1 and CDR2 are GTSNPN and SVGIG (reference sequence). The V end lost 4 bases, the J end lost 4 bases, and 16 bases lay between the germline ends. The CDR3 contains 14 residues. CDR3 residues: CAWMTWGRGYGYTF. As DNA, the CDR3 is TGTGCCTGGATGACCTGGGGGCGCGGCTATGGCTACACCTTC.